The 20 T cell receptor beta chains below all came from one sample that was sequenced in a study of T cell clonotyping in hematopoietic cell transplantation. Assay used: immunoSEQ multiplex PCR; TCRdb lists only in-frame clones, some missing. The sample comprises tens of thousands of clones, around 94% of which are singletons, and more than 0.7% rests with the top ten. The specimen sequenced was peripheral blood mononuclear cells. The receptor source for this set is a woman between 50 and 59 years old in good health. Some clones in this sample may be carry-over from other donors' samples.

The chain combines TRBV6-1 with TRBJ1-6; D remains unclear. The length of the CDR3 is 13 residues. Per the germline V gene, CDR1 is MNHNS and CDR2 is SASEGT. V lost 3 bases to trimming and J lost 11 bases, with 11 bases between them. The CDR3 DNA reads TGTGCCAGCAGTGAGGCGCAGTCGGCACCCCTCCACTTT. Protein sequence: CASSEAQSAPLHF.

The rearrangement joins TRBV19 to TRBJ2-3; 9 bases line up with TRBD1. The V and J ends lost 5 bases and 3 bases, in that order; junction bases with no gene match: 6. This CDR3 is built from 15 residues. CDR1 is LNHDA and CDR2 is SQIVND in the germline V gene (reference sequence). Here the CDR3 DNA reads TGTGCCAGTAGTCCCCGGGACAGGGAAACAGATACGCAGTATTTT. Its translation is CASSPRDRETDTQYF.

V gene TRBV4-2 combines with J gene TRBJ2-3, with D hard to call. Germline-derived CDR1 and CDR2 are LGHNA and YNFKEQ. Trimming stripped 4 bases from V and 3 bases from J, with 5 bases between. The CDR3 spans 12 residues. The chain's CDR3 is CASSPETDTQYF. Here the CDR3 DNA reads TGTGCCAGCAGCCCCGAGACAGATACGCAGTATTTT.

This clone occurred once. CDR3: CASSVQDRGSSGYTF. The CDR3 region has the DNA TGTGCCAGCAGCGTTCAAGACAGGGGCTCATCTGGCTACACCTTC. This sequence joins TRBV6-5 and TRBJ1-2, with TRBD1 matching over 8 bases. After removal of 6 bases from V and 7 bases from J, the junction contained 13 bases not matched to a gene. Germline-derived CDR1 and CDR2 are MNHEY and SVGAGI. This CDR3 has 15 residues.

V gene TRBV15 combines with J gene TRBJ2-7, with 10 nucleotides matching TRBD2. The V segment lost 2 bases and the J segment 0 bases; nucleotides outside the gene matches: 4. The CDR3 runs to 16 residues. Germline V gene lookup returns CDR1 LNHNV and CDR2 YYDKDF (reference sequence). CDR3 residues: CATSRYSGGTSYEQYF. In DNA form, the CDR3 reads TGTGCCACCAGCAGATATAGCGGGGGGACCTCCTACGAGCAGTACTTC.

The chain employs TRBV29-1 and TRBJ2-5; D may be TRBD1 or TRBD2 (6 bases each). Per the germline V gene, CDR1 is SQVTM and CDR2 is ANQGSEA. V was pared by 5 bases and J by 3 bases, with 7 bases between. This CDR3 has 11 amino acids. CDR3 sequence reads: CSVRGEETQYF. The DNA for the CDR3 is TGCAGCGTTAGGGGGGAAGAGACCCAGTACTTC.

The rearrangement links TRBV4-2 to TRBJ1-1, with 7 bases matching TRBD1. Germline V gene data show CDR1 as LGHNA and CDR2 as YNFKEQ. The junction had 14 bases not matched to a gene; V was cut back by 6 bases and J by 7 bases. CDR3 length: 15 amino acids. Here the CDR3 DNA reads TGTGCCAGCAGAGGGGCTGGACAGGATGGGGGTGAAGCTTTCTTT. Its protein is CASRGAGQDGGEAFF.

The V and J genes are TRBV4-2 and TRBJ1-1, with D hard to call. The V end was cut by 3 bases, the J end by 1 base, with 6 bases between. The CDR3 sequence is 13 residues long. CDR1 is LGHNA and CDR2 is YNFKEQ in the germline V gene. The CDR3 bases are TGTGCCAGCAGCCATGCGACGAACACTGAAGCTTTCTTT. Amino acids: CASSHATNTEAFF.

This rearrangement joins TRBV19 to TRBJ1-5; D gene uncertain. The germline gives CDR1 LNHDA, CDR2 SQIVND (reference sequence). Trimming removed 7 bases at V and 0 bases at J, with 10 bases between. The CDR3 is 14 amino acids. The CDR3 loop reads CASTGRNSNQPQHF. The DNA of the CDR3 is TGTGCCAGTACCGGCAGAAATAGCAATCAGCCCCAGCATTTT.

As DNA, the CDR3 is TGCGCCAGCAGCTCTGGGACAGGGAATTCACCCCTCCACTTT. It codes for CASSSGTGNSPLHF. This sequence joins TRBV5-1 and TRBJ1-6, with 9 bases fitting TRBD1. Germline loops: CDR1 SGHRS, CDR2 YFSETQ. Trimming took 3 bases from V and 7 from J; bases not matched to a gene: 2. The CDR3 length is 14 residues.

The rearrangement joins TRBV7-2 to TRBJ1-2; 10 bases map to TRBD1. The CDR3 has 15 amino acids. V shed 5 bases and J 4 bases; nucleotides not matched to a gene: 7. The germline gives CDR1 SGHTA, CDR2 FQGNSA. For the CDR3, the DNA is TGTGCCAGCAGCCCAGACAGGGGGCAAACCTATGGCTACACCTTC. Encoded protein: CASSPDRGQTYGYTF.

The rearrangement joins TRBV4-3 to TRBJ2-6; D is unclear. Between the trimmed V and J ends, which lost 4 bases and 0 bases, there was a span of 7 bases. Germline V gene sequence: CDR1 LGHNA, CDR2 YSLEER. The CDR3 is 15 residues long. The CDR3 DNA reads TGCGCCAGCAGCCCCGACATCTCTGGGGCCAACGTCCTGACTTTC. This sequence encodes CASSPDISGANVLTF.

This chain links TRBV28 with TRBJ1-5, with no clear D. Germline V CDR1 and CDR2: MDHEN, SYDVKM. This CDR3 spans 13 amino acids. Between the trimmed V and J ends, which lost 3 bases and 3 bases, there was a span of 6 bases. For the CDR3, the DNA is TGTGCCAGCAGTTTCGGGGACAATCAGCCCCAGCATTTT. It specifies CASSFGDNQPQHF. The variable domain in full, completed from reference TRBV28 and TRBJ1-5, reads DVKVTQSSRYLVKRTGEKVFLECVQDMDHENMFWYRQDPGLGLRLIYFSYDVKMKEKGDIPEGYSVSREKKERFSLILESASTNQTSMYLCASSFGDNQPQHFGDGTRLSIL.

The chain has TRBV19 and TRBJ2-3; 10 bases map to TRBD2. The length of the CDR3 is 17 residues. The V gene's germline CDR1 is LNHDA and CDR2 SQIVND (reference sequence). V trimming: 5 bases; J trimming: 7 bases; junction bases outside the gene matches: 15. The DNA for the CDR3 is TGTGCCAGTAGTCCCACGGGGCTAGCGGGGGATATAAATACGCAGTATTTT. As protein: CASSPTGLAGDINTQYF. Together with reference TRBV19 and TRBJ2-3, the CDR3 gives the full variable domain: DGGITQSPKYLFRKEGQNVTLSCEQNLNHDAMYWYRQDPGQGLRLIYYSQIVNDFQKGDIAEGYSVSREKKESFPLTVTSAQKNPTAFYLCASSPTGLAGDINTQYFGPGTRLTVL.

V and J are TRBV28 and TRBJ2-5; D possibly uses TRBD1 or TRBD2 (5 bases each). The length of the CDR3 is 15 residues. The V gene lost 6 bases and the J gene lost 5 bases, with 19 bases spanning the gap. Per the germline V gene, CDR1 is MDHEN and CDR2 is SYDVKM. The CDR3 region is CASSSFSGPRETQYF. The CDR3 DNA follows: TGTGCCAGCAGCTCATTCTCGGGACCGAGGGAGACCCAGTACTTC.

The rearrangement uses TRBV9 and TRBJ1-1; no reliable D call. CDR1 is SGDLS and CDR2 is YYNGEE in the germline V gene. This CDR3 has 15 amino acids. Trimming took off 0 bases at V and 1 base at J, with 10 bases between the two ends. The CDR3: CASSVGVLGNTEAFF. CDR3 nucleotides: TGTGCCAGCAGCGTAGGAGTCCTCGGGAACACTGAAGCTTTCTTT.

This chain joins TRBV29-1 and TRBJ1-1; a weak D match, TRBD1 (6 bases). The CDR3 runs to 13 residues. Trimming took 6 bases from V and 1 from J, leaving 12 bases between them. CDR1 is SQVTM, CDR2 ANQGSEA, per germline. The CDR3 DNA is TGCAGCGTGGACCGGGGACAGAACACTGAAGCTTTCTTT. Protein product: CSVDRGQNTEAFF.

The chain couples TRBV10-3 to TRBJ2-3; 8 nucleotides align to TRBD1. In germline, CDR1 is ENHRY, CDR2 SYGVKD. This CDR3 has 18 amino acids. The ends lost 0 bases at V and 3 bases at J; junction bases unmatched: 11. This chain's CDR3 is CAISESGTGQGTTDTQYF. Here the CDR3 DNA reads TGTGCCATCAGTGAGTCGGGGACAGGACAGGGAACTACAGATACGCAGTATTTT.

The chain couples TRBV5-1 to TRBJ1-2; 10 bases align to TRBD1. The CDR3 length is 15 residues. After removal of 0 bases from V and 6 bases from J, the junction contained 5 bases not matched to a gene. Per germline, CDR1 SGHRS and CDR2 YFSETQ. The CDR3 region is CASSLGGTGEHGYTF. CDR3 coding DNA: TGCGCCAGCAGCTTGGGCGGGACAGGGGAACATGGCTACACCTTC.

V is TRBV9 and J is TRBJ2-7; perhaps TRBD1 as D (6 bases). From germline, CDR1 is SGDLS and CDR2 YYNGEE. Trimming took 4 bases from V and 1 from J, leaving 9 bases between them. The CDR3 is made up of 13 amino acids. Written as DNA, the CDR3 is TGTGCCAGCAGCCCCGGACAGTCCTACGAGCAGTACTTC. Translated: CASSPGQSYEQYF.